The 28 T cell receptor beta chains in this list originate from one sample, sequenced in a study of cytomegalovirus exposure and HLA in healthy donors. 13 Jbeta primers and 60 Vbeta primers were used for the PCR. Clones were sequenced by immunoSEQ multiplex PCR, and TCRdb holds only the in-frame ones, with some missing. Of fewer than 150,000 clones in the sample, about four fifths were seen once. The sequenced sample consisted of PBMCs. The receptors were sampled from a young man in good health and CMV-seronegative.

The CDR3 nucleotides are TGTGCCAGCAGCTTAATGGTAGGGACAGCCTACAATGAGCAGTTCTTC. Translating gives CASSLMVGTAYNEQFF. The chain recombines TRBV7-8 with TRBJ2-1; TRBD1 aligns across 7 bases. The V segment lost 2 bases and the J segment 2 bases; nucleotides outside the gene matches: 6. This CDR3 spans 16 amino acids. Germline CDR1 and CDR2: SGHVS and FQNEAQ.

The table lists this clone with a few counts. V and J are TRBV7-6 and TRBJ2-1, with D perhaps TRBD2 (6 bases). Germline loops: CDR1 SGHVS, CDR2 FNYEAQ. Between the trimmed V and J ends, which lost 5 bases and 4 bases, there was a span of 12 bases. This CDR3 contains 14 residues. The CDR3 reads CASSPPGTYNEQFF. CDR3 nucleotide sequence: TGTGCCAGCAGCCCCCCCGGGACTTACAATGAGCAGTTCTTC.

The chain couples TRBV6-5 to TRBJ1-2; TRBD1 aligns across 7 bases. Germline-derived CDR1 and CDR2 are MNHEY and SVGAGI. V lost 7 bases, J lost 8 bases, and 10 bases stayed unmatched. This CDR3 region has 13 residues. The CDR3, as DNA: TGTGCCAGCAAAATTTTGACAGGGACCGGCTACACCTTC. Its translation: CASKILTGTGYTF.

CDR3 DNA sequence: TGTGCCAGCAGTGGCACGACAGGGGTGAGTCAGCCCCAGCATTTT. It encodes CASSGTTGVSQPQHF. V is TRBV2 and J is TRBJ1-5; 8 positions agree with TRBD1. The germline V gene encodes CDR1 SNHLY and CDR2 FYNNEI. This CDR3 region has 15 residues. With V trimmed by 4 bases and J by 6 bases, 8 bases remained unmatched.

The chain employs TRBV19 and TRBJ2-2; maybe TRBD1 (5 bases). Germline-derived CDR1 and CDR2 are LNHDA and SQIVND (reference sequence). Trimming left V 7 bases short and J 6 bases short, with 18 bases between. The CDR3 has 15 amino acids. The CDR3 is CASNKGHLSAGELFF. The CDR3 bases are TGTGCCAGTAATAAGGGGCATTTAAGCGCCGGGGAGCTGTTTTTT.

V is TRBV29-1 and J is TRBJ2-5, with D maybe TRBD2 (7 bases). Trimming pared 1 base from V and 2 bases from J, leaving 17 bases between. Looked up from germline, CDR1 is SQVTM and CDR2 is ANQGSEA. The length of the CDR3 is 16 residues. CDR3 sequence (DNA): TGCAGCGTTGAAGCGGCGGGGGCAGGGTTTCAAGAGACCCAGTACTTC. Protein sequence: CSVEAAGAGFQETQYF.

This clone was counted a few times. The chain combines TRBV12-5 with TRBJ2-7; 9 positions match TRBD1. V dropped 5 bases and J dropped 4; count of bases not matched to a gene: 6. This CDR3 region has 14 residues. In germline, CDR1 is LGHNT, CDR2 FRNRAP. The CDR3 nucleotides read TGTGCTAGTGGTCCGACAGGGGGGAGGTACGAGCAGTACTTC. This codes for CASGPTGGRYEQYF.

The gene calls are TRBV5-5 and TRBJ2-7, with D possibly matching TRBD2 (5 bases). Per germline, CDR1 SGHKS and CDR2 YYEKEE (reference sequence). V lost 0 bases to trimming and J lost 0 bases, with 10 bases between them. The length of the CDR3 is 15 residues. The DNA for the CDR3 is TGTGCCAGCAGCTTGGGCGGGCACAGCTCCTACGAGCAGTACTTC. Amino acids: CASSLGGHSSYEQYF.

This clone was observed a few times. The chain uses TRBV5-4 and TRBJ1-1; no definite D call. The CDR3 has 17 amino acids. With 2 bases removed from V and 1 base from J, the gap between germline ends came to 18 bases. Germline lookup yields CDR1 SGHNT and CDR2 YYREEE (reference sequence). The CDR3 DNA sequence: TGTGCCAGCAGCTTAAATAGACTCAGAGAGGGGAACACTGAAGCTTTCTTT. Protein sequence: CASSLNRLREGNTEAFF.

V usage is TRBV30 and J usage is TRBJ1-4, with 9 positions matching TRBD1. The CDR3 loop spans 14 amino acids. The V gene end was trimmed by 3 bases and the J gene end by 3 bases; junction bases not matched to a gene: 2. Germline loops: CDR1 GTSNPN, CDR2 SVGIG (reference sequence). CDR3 region: CAWRDRGANEKLFF. In DNA, the CDR3 is TGTGCCTGGAGAGACAGGGGGGCTAATGAAAAACTGTTTTTT.

The V gene is TRBV27, the J gene TRBJ2-6; perhaps TRBD2 as D (5 bases). V was cut by 3 bases and J by 0 bases, with 6 bases left in between. This CDR3 spans 15 amino acids. CDR1 MNHEY and CDR2 SMNVEV come from the germline V gene (reference sequence). In DNA, the CDR3 is TGTGCCAGCAGTTTCGGGATCTCTGGGGCCAACGTCCTGACTTTC. Its protein product is CASSFGISGANVLTF.

V and J are TRBV5-1 and TRBJ1-1; D is undetermined. The germline gives CDR1 SGHRS, CDR2 YFSETQ. The CDR3 spans 13 residues. Trimming removed 4 bases at V and 0 bases at J, with 7 bases between. CDR3: CASSAGMNTEAFF. Written as DNA, the CDR3 is TGCGCCAGCAGCGCGGGGATGAACACTGAAGCTTTCTTT.

The table lists this clone with a count of one. V gene TRBV5-1 combines with J gene TRBJ2-2; D perhaps matches TRBD1 (6 bases). This CDR3 has 15 amino acids. Germline CDR1 is SGHRS and CDR2 is YFSETQ. The ends were cut back, 4 bases at V and 2 bases at J, with 12 bases in the middle. The CDR3 nucleotides are TGCGCCAGCAGCCAATTACAGGGTAACACCGGGGAGCTGTTTTTT. Translated, it gives CASSQLQGNTGELFF.

This clone was picked up one time. The chain recombines TRBV5-4 with TRBJ2-1, with TRBD2 identical over 14 bases. The J segment lost 5 bases and the V segment lost 4 bases, leaving 5 bases of the junction unmatched. This CDR3 comprises 16 residues. Germline assignment: CDR1 SGHNT and CDR2 YYREEE (reference sequence). In DNA form, the CDR3 reads TGTGCCAGCAGCCCGCGACTAGCGGGGGGGAACAATGAGCAGTTCTTC. The encoded protein is CASSPRLAGGNNEQFF.

This clone was seen only a few times. The rearrangement links TRBV19 to TRBJ2-3; D might be TRBD2 (7 bases). The V gene's germline CDR1 is LNHDA and CDR2 SQIVND (reference sequence). This CDR3 spans 14 amino acids. Trimming left V 3 bases short and J 6 bases short, with 13 bases between. The CDR3, as DNA: TGTGCCAGTAGTATGGGTTCGGGGGGCGATACGCAGTATTTT. This gives the protein CASSMGSGGDTQYF.

CDR3 sequence (DNA): TGTGCCAGCAGCTCCGGGACAGCGGTTCGGGAGACCCAGTACTTC. Translating gives CASSSGTAVRETQYF. The chain links TRBV7-2 to TRBJ2-5, with 7 bases fitting TRBD1. CDR3 length: 15 amino acids. J was trimmed by 5 bases and V by 4 bases; bases with no gene match: 10. Germline CDR1 and CDR2: SGHTA and FQGNSA.

Only one count was recorded for this clone. The chain combines TRBV16 with TRBJ1-2; TRBD1 matches at 7 bases. Looked up from germline, CDR1 is KGHSY and CDR2 is FQNENV. With 2 bases clipped from V and 2 bases from J, the junction kept 8 bases outside the gene matches. The CDR3 spans 16 residues. As DNA, the CDR3 is TGTGCCAGCAGCCAACCCACAGGGGCCCAGAACTATGGCTACACCTTC. Translation gives CASSQPTGAQNYGYTF. The full variable domain, rest sourced from reference TRBV16 and TRBJ1-2, is GEEVAQTPKHLVRGEGQKAKLYCAPIKGHSYVFWYQQVLKNEFKFLISFQNENVFDETGMPKERFSAKCLPNSPCSLEIQATKLEDSAVYFCASSQPTGAQNYGYTFGSGTRLTVV.

The count of this clone is one. The junction departs from germline at one end; a sequencing error may be responsible. The J gene is TRBJ2-5, the V gene TRBV5-4; TRBD1 matches at 7 bases. The CDR3 is 14 residues long. Germline lookup yields CDR1 SGHNT and CDR2 YYREEE (reference sequence). The chain's CDR3 is CASSLGQYQETQYF. DNA for the CDR3: TGTGCCAGCAGTTTGGGACAGTACCAAGAGACCCAGTACTTC.

The chain employs TRBV5-6 and TRBJ1-4; D is undetermined. Deletions cut 0 bases from V and 8 bases from J, with 11 bases between. The CDR3 consists of 14 residues. Germline values: CDR1 SGHDT, CDR2 YYEEEE. The CDR3 DNA reads as TGTGCCAGCAGCTTGGAACAGAGGGAAGAAAAACTGTTTTTT. It specifies CASSLEQREEKLFF.

This chain links TRBV4-2 with TRBJ1-1; TRBD1 is a possible D gene (5 bases). CDR1 and CDR2 (germline): LGHNA, YNFKEQ. This CDR3 comprises 16 residues. V dropped 5 bases and J dropped 2 bases, with 18 bases sitting between them. The CDR3: CASSYPSGGGNTEAFF. CDR3 in DNA: TGTGCCAGCAGCTACCCGTCGGGGGGAGGCAACACTGAAGCTTTCTTT.

V usage is TRBV6-5 and J usage is TRBJ1-5, with D perhaps matching TRBD1 (5 bases). V lost 6 bases and J lost 1, with 13 bases in between. This CDR3 has 15 residues. Per the germline V gene, CDR1 is MNHEY and CDR2 is SVGAGI. CDR3 amino acids: CASRAGGRSNQPQHF. The CDR3 bases are TGTGCCAGCAGGGCGGGGGGGAGGAGCAATCAGCCCCAGCATTTT.

The chain employs TRBV29-1 and TRBJ1-2; D possibly corresponds to TRBD1 (5 bases). Germline lookup yields CDR1 SQVTM and CDR2 ANQGSEA. The length of the CDR3 is 12 residues. Trimming took off 4 bases at V and 8 bases at J, with 14 bases between the two ends. CDR3 residues: CSVGREGAGYTF. CDR3 DNA: TGCAGCGTTGGGAGGGAAGGGGCGGGCTACACCTTC.

J is TRBJ1-2 and V is TRBV6-5, with TRBD1 matching 8 bases. The V segment lost 4 bases and the J segment 6 bases; nucleotides outside the gene matches: 10. The CDR3 loop spans 15 amino acids. Germline values: CDR1 MNHEY, CDR2 SVGAGI. The chain's CDR3 is CASSLAAGGANGYTF. The CDR3 nucleotides are TGTGCCAGCAGTTTAGCAGCAGGGGGCGCGAATGGCTACACCTTC.

The CDR3 region is CASRPGQAVNTEAFF. In DNA form, the CDR3 reads TGTGCCAGTAGACCAGGACAGGCGGTGAACACTGAAGCTTTCTTT. The rearrangement uses TRBV19 and TRBJ1-1, with 7 bases aligning to TRBD1. This CDR3 has 15 amino acids. Germline CDR1 is LNHDA and CDR2 is SQIVND (reference sequence). Unmatched junction bases numbered 7, after V lost 6 bases and J lost 0 bases.

The CDR3 reads CASSTGQRYEQYF. CDR3 DNA: TGTGCCAGCAGCACGGGACAACGCTACGAGCAGTACTTC. The chain couples TRBV7-8 to TRBJ2-7; maybe TRBD1 (6 bases). The CDR3 has 13 residues. The V end was cut by 5 bases, the J end by 3 bases, with 11 bases between. Germline lookup yields CDR1 SGHVS and CDR2 FQNEAQ.

The chain employs TRBV2 and TRBJ2-1; TRBD1 matches 8 bases. The CDR3 runs 14 residues. Unmatched junction bases numbered 7, after V lost 9 bases and J lost 3 bases. Germline V gene lookup returns CDR1 SNHLY and CDR2 FYNNEI. CDR3 amino acids: CASLRTGIYNEQFF. CDR3 DNA sequence: TGTGCCAGTTTACGGACAGGGATCTACAATGAGCAGTTCTTC.

The chain couples TRBV5-1 to TRBJ1-1; D not resolved. This CDR3 region has 13 residues. Germline loops: CDR1 SGHRS, CDR2 YFSETQ. The V end lost 0 bases, the J end lost 5 bases, and 8 bases lay between the germline ends. In nucleotides, the CDR3 is TGCGCCAGCAGCTTGGCTGGGGAGACTGAAGCTTTCTTT. It encodes CASSLAGETEAFF.

The chain joins TRBV6-5 to TRBJ2-2; D unclear. V gave up 4 bases and J gave up 2 bases, with 5 bases separating them. The CDR3 is 13 residues long. The germline V gene has CDR1 MNHEY and CDR2 SVGAGI. The CDR3 DNA sequence: TGTGCCAGCAGTTTCACAAACACCGGGGAGCTGTTTTTT. Translated: CASSFTNTGELFF.